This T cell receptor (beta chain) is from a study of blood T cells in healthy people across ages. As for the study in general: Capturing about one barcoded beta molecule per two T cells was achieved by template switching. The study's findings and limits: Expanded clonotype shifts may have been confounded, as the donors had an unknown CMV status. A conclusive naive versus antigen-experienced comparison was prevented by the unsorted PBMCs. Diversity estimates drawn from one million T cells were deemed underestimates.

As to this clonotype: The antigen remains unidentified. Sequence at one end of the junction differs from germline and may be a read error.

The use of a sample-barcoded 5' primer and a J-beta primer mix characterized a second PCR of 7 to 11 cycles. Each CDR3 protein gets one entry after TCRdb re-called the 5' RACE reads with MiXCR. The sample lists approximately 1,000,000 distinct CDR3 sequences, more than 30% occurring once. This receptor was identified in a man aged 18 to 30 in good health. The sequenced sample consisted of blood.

DNA of the CDR3: TGTACCAGCAGTTTGGATCGCCAAGAGCAGTACTTC. It is translated as CTSSLDRQEQYF. V is TRBV28 and J is TRBJ2-7; D is unclear. The CDR3 spans 12 residues. Germline V gene lookup returns CDR1 MDHEN and CDR2 SYDVKM.